The source of this TCR beta chain is a study of cytomegalovirus exposure and HLA in healthy donors. Findings and limits, study-wide: Prior analysis indicated that the majority of TCR beta V segments exhibited productivity approximately 87% or approximately 30% of the time. According to reports, the classifier identified cytomegalovirus status with high specificity and sensitivity. An Asian-associated ancestry cluster reportedly showed fewer N-insertions than the approximately 660-donor mean in a later analysis.

For this clone: What it recognizes is unknown.

The V gene's germline CDR1 is LGHNA and CDR2 YNFKEQ. The length of the CDR3 is 16 residues. Losses at the gene ends were 3 bases for V and 3 bases for J; bases not matched to a gene: 5. Amplification used 60 Vbeta primers and 13 Jbeta primers. Libraries were prepared by immunoSEQ multiplex PCR; TCRdb keeps only in-frame clonotypes and omits some of them. The repertoire includes 150,000 or so clones, approximately 74% of them detected once, and 2.1% sits in the top ten. The sample consisted of PBMCs. The source of this sequence is a man aged 30 to 45 in good health and CMV-seronegative. The genes are TRBV4-2 and TRBJ2-2, with TRBD1 matching over 9 bases. In nucleotides, the CDR3 is TGTGCCAGCAGCCAGGGACAGGGTGAGCACACCGGGGAGCTGTTTTTT. It is translated as CASSQGQGEHTGELFF.